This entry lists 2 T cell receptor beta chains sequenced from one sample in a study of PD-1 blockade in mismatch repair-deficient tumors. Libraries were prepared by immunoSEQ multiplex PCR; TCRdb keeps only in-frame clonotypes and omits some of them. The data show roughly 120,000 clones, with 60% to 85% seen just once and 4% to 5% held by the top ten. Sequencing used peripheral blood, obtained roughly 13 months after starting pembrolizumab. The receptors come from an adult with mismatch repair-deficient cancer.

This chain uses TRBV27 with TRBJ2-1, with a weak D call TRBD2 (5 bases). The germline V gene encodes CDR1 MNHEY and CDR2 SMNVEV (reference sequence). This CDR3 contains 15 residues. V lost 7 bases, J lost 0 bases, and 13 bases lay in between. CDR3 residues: CASISESGSYNEQFF. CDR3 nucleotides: TGTGCCAGCATTTCCGAAAGCGGCTCCTACAATGAGCAGTTCTTC.

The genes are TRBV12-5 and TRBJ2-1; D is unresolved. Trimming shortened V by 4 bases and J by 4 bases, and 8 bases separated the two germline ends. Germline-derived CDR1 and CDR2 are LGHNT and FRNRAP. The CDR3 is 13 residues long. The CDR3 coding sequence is TGTGCTAGTGGTTATGGCCAGTACAATGAGCAGTTCTTC. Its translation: CASGYGQYNEQFF. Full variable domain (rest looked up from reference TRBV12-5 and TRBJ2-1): DARVTQTPRHKVTEMGQEVTMRCQPILGHNTVFWYRQTMMQGLELLAYFRNRAPLDDSGMPKDRFSAEMPDATLATLKIQPSEPRDSAVYFCASGYGQYNEQFFGPGTRLTVL.